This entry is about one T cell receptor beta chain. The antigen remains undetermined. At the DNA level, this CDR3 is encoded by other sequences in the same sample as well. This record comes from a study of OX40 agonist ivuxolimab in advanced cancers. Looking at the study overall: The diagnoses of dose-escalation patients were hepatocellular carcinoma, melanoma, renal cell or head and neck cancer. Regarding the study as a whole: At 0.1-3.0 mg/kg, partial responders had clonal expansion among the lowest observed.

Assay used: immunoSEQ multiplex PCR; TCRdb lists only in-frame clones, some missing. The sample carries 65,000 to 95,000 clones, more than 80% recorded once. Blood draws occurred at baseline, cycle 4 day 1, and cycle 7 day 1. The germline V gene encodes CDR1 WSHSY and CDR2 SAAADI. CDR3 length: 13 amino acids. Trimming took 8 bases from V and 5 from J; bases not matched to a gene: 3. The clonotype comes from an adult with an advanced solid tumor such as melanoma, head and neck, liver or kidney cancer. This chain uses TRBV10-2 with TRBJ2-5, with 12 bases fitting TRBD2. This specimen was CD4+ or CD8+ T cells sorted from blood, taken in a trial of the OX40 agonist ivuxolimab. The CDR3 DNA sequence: TGCGCCAGCGGCCTAGCGGGGGGGGAGACCCAGTACTTC. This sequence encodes CASGLAGGETQYF.